This T cell receptor (beta chain) was sequenced during a study of shared clonotypes between healthy human individuals (dated by TCRdb to 2019 to 2021). For the study in its entirety: The cohort comprised a couple of women and a few men aged 18 to 49 years. For each donor, CD4 naive and CD4 memory were each given three plates, CD8 naive was given two plates, and CD8 memory was given one plate. The study deeply sequenced blood TCR repertoires of several healthy adults to estimate repertoire size and the extent of clonotype sharing between individuals. Between about 0.8 and 9 billion PBMCs per donor were obtained by leukapheresis. To increase sequencing depth and limit assay-specific biases, different laboratories used diverse techniques to prepare libraries and sequence TCR repertoires. On the study overall, not on this receptor specifically: Even with the large sequencing depth, rarefaction of the sorted-subset datasets indicated that sequencing was incomplete. Naive subsets generally had larger estimated clonotype richness than memory subsets. Higher generation probabilities were observed for clonotypes shared by all four sorted-subset donors than for non-shared clonotypes. Pairwise subsampling indicated that sequencing depth was expected to affect the degree of clonotype sharing among donors. Sampling was limited to blood, and TCR repertoires in tissue likely differ from TCR repertoires in blood. Across a handful of donors, approximately 5% of naive CD4, approximately 3.6% of naive CD8, under 2.5% of memory CD4, and about 0.44% of memory CD8 clonotypes were shared. The small number of donors limited the genetic and exposure-history diversity represented.

CDR1 and CDR2, per the germline V gene, are SGHTA and FQGNSA. The CDR3 contains 15 residues, cysteine and phenylalanine counted. This entry keeps only the CDR3 DNA: 45 bases, framed from base 1. V is pared back by 4 bases and J by 0 bases, with 13 bases lying between the germline termini. TCR CDR3 regions were amplified from genomic DNA by multiplex PCR using the deep immunoSEQ assay. Extracted genomic DNA from each cell subset was spread evenly across all wells of several immunoSEQ 96-well plates, with each plate serving as a replicate. Each replicate PCR for sorted subsets received around 200 ng genomic DNA, equal to roughly 29,000 T cell genomes. Purified libraries were measured with a Qubit 3.0 fluorometer, size-checked on a Bioanalyzer 2100, and measured again with the KAPA Library Quantification kit. Every immunoSEQ 96-well plate was sequenced on a dedicated single-read 150-cycle Illumina NextSeq 550 flow cell. The authors' analysis ran thus. Because only junctional sequences without quality scores were contained in the immunoSEQ output, filtering matching that applied to full-length reads could not be performed. To assign V/J genes and CDR3, sequences were annotated against IMGT germline references using PyIR, a Python wrapper for IgBLAST v1.9. Reads were removed for weak V/J assignments (E-value above 1e-6), missing CDR3, stop codons, out-of-frame junctions, or ambiguous translated residues. V3J clonotypes were defined by identical inferred V gene, J gene, and CDR3 amino acid sequence. Percentage overlap between repertoires was computed as shared unique clonotypes divided by the size of the smaller repertoire. Richness of each repertoire was evaluated using RTK rarefaction, the Chao1 estimator, and Recon v2.1 estimates of unobserved clonotypes. Generation probabilities for all TCRbeta clonotypes obtained by the gDNA method from four donors were computed using OLGA. This is the immuneACCESS table as TCRdb keeps it, with only in-frame sequences that have V and J called. A part of the clones is gone; compared with another copy, unresolved V genes explain less than half, and the rest is unexplained. V and J calls and clone size are those listed in that table; D and trimming were worked out from the DNA. In this sample the table shows millions of clones, 85% to 95% of which occur a single time. The top ten hold about 1.5% of the sample.

Of note for this clone: Its antigen is unknown. Base qualities are not provided; no much larger clone lies one nucleotide away.

For the CD8 naive samples, CD45RO-negative cells were positively selected for CCR7, yielding a CD45RA+CCR7+ population from which TemRA cells were excluded. The donors were healthy, HIV-negative adults with no recently reported acute infections or vaccinations. Only Caucasian adults living in Nashville, Tennessee, USA were represented among the donors. After blood collection by leukapheresis, PBMCs were isolated using Ficoll-Histopaque density gradient centrifugation and then cryopreserved in the vapor phase of liquid nitrogen. Analytical flow cytometry was used to check the purity and quantity of each magnetically sorted T cell population. From each sorted fraction, genomic DNA was isolated and quantified by UV absorbance on a Nanodrop 2000c.

Sequencing was carried out using naive CD8+ T cells from PBMCs. The label giving this sample's cell subset or site can be read as: CD45RA+CCR7+. The rearrangement joined TRBV7-2 to TRBJ2-7, and possibly TRBD1, on 5 matching bases. This clonotype was sampled from a man in his late teens or twenties in good health. Some clones in this sample may be carry-over from other donors' samples. The DNA is as follows: TGTGCCAGCAGCTGGTATGGGGCCTCCTCCTACGAGCAGTACTTC. Its product reads: CASSWYGASSYEQYF.